This entry concerns a single T cell receptor beta chain. As yet, its antigen is unknown. These data are taken from a study of regulatory T cells in long-lasting Graves disease. The study's findings and limits: Persistent-disease Graves' patients showed less TCR diversity than new cases.

Documented time point: newly diagnosed GD, antithyroid drugs for less than 3 months. TCR sequences were obtained from RNA taken from PBMCs. Graves' disease diagnosis relied on American Thyroid Association guidelines. Construction of TCR beta libraries relied on iRepertoire HTBI primers and on Arm-PCR targeting CDR3 regions. TCRdb processed the multiplex PCR reads anew with MiXCR; each CDR3 protein has one entry. Here the sample spans some 220,000 distinct CDR3 sequences, roughly 18% being singletons. The sample also formed part of further work on T cells in Graves' hyperthyroidism and ophthalmopathy. Turning to that study: Model output signaled ophthalmopathy a median about 6.3 months ahead of onset.

Sequencing was performed on peripheral blood mononuclear cells (PBMCs), taken at new diagnosis, from a patient treated with antithyroid drugs. The TCR sequence derives from a woman in her twenties or thirties with Graves disease.

The CDR3 region is CASSSRDREIDTQYF. The CDR3, as DNA: TGTGCCAGCAGTAGCCGGGACAGGGAAATAGATACGCAGTATTTT. The chain carries TRBV6-2 or TRBV6-3 and TRBJ2-3; 9 nucleotides agree with TRBD1. J gave up 5 bases and V 5 bases, and 8 bases lay outside the gene matches. The CDR3 spans 15 residues. CDR1 and CDR2 from the germline V gene are MNHEY and SVGEGT.